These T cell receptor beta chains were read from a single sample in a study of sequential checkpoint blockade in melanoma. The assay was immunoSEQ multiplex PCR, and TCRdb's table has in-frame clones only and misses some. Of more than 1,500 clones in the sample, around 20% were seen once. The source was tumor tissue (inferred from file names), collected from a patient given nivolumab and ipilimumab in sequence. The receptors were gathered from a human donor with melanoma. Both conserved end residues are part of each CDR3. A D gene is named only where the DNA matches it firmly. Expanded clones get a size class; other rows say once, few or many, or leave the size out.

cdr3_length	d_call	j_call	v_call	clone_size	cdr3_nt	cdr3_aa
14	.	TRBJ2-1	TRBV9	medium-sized	TGTGCCAGCAGCGTAGGGCCAGAGGGCCGAGAGCAGTTCTTC	CASSVGPEGREQFF
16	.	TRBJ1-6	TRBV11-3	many	TGTGCCAGCAGCCCACGGAGAGGCTCCTATAATTCACCCCTCCACTTT	CASSPRRGSYNSPLHF
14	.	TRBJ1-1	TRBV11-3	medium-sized	TGTGCCAGCAGCTTTCATTTCCCGGGCCCTGAAGCTTTCTTT	CASSFHFPGPEAFF
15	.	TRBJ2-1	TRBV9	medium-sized	TGTGCCAGCAGCGTAGAGTGGAGCTCCTACAATGAGCAGTTCTTC	CASSVEWSSYNEQFF
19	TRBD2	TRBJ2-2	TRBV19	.	TGTGCCAGTAGCCCGGACCCGACTAGCGGGGGGCCGAACACCGGGGAGCTGTTTTTT	CASSPDPTSGGPNTGELFF
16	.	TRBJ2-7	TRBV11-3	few	TGTGCCAGCAGCTTATTTGATTGGACGGCAGCCTACGAGCAGTACTTC	CASSLFDWTAAYEQYF
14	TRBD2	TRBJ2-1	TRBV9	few	TGTGCCAGCAGCCCGGAGACTAGCTTGAATGAGCAGTTCTTC	CASSPETSLNEQFF
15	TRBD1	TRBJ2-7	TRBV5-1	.	TGCGCCAGCAGCTCCGGGACAGGGGGCGCGTACGAGCAGTACTTC	CASSSGTGGAYEQYF
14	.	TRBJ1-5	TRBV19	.	TGTGCCACTACGAGGGGGGGCCCCAATCAGCCCCAGCATTTT	CATTRGGPNQPQHF
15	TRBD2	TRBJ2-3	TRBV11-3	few	TGTGCCAGCAGCTTACCGGGGGGGACCAAAGATACGCAGTATTTT	CASSLPGGTKDTQYF
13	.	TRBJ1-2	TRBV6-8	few	TGTGCCAGCACCCTACAGGGAAAGTATGGCTACACCTTC	CASTLQGKYGYTF
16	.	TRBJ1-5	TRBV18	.	TGTGCCAGCTCACCGTCGGGGGGTTGGGGCAATCAGCCCCAGCATTTT	CASSPSGGWGNQPQHF
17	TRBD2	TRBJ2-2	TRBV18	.	TGTGCCAGCTCAGTTCGACTAGCGGGAGGGTCCACCGGGGAGCTGTTTTTT	CASSVRLAGGSTGELFF
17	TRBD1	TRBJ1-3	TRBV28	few	TGTGCCAGCAGTTTGGGCAGAGGGGGCTGGTCTGGAAACACCATATATTTT	CASSLGRGGWSGNTIYF
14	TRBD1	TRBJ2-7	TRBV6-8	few	TGTGCCGGACAGCCAGGACAGGCGACCTACGAGCAGTACTTC	CAGQPGQATYEQYF
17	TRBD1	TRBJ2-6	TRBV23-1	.	TGCGCCAGCGCTCCGGGACAGGGGGCGCAAGGGGCCAACGTCCTGACTTTC	CASAPGQGAQGANVLTF
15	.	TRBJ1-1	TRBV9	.	TGTGCCAGCAGGCAGGAGGCCCAAGGAGGGGCTGAAGCTTTCTTT	CASRQEAQGGAEAFF
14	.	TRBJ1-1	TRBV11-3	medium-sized	TGTGCCAGCAGCTTTTCCCATGAGAACACTGAAGCTTTCTTT	CASSFSHENTEAFF
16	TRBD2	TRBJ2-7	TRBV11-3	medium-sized	TGTGCCAGCAGTCCTCTAGCGGGAGGGCTGGGGTACGAGCAGTACTTC	CASSPLAGGLGYEQYF
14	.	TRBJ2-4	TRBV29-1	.	TGCAGCGTTGAAGGTCCCGGGACCAAAAACATTCAGTACTTC	CSVEGPGTKNIQYF
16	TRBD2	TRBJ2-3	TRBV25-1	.	TGTGCCAGCAGTGATTTGACTAGCGGGAGTGCAGATACGCAGTATTTT	CASSDLTSGSADTQYF
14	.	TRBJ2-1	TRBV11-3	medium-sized	TGTGCCAGCAGCTATTACGGCAGTTACAATGAGCAGTTCTTC	CASSYYGSYNEQFF
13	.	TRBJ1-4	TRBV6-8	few	TGTGCCATCACCTCGGGGACCGGTGAAAAACTGTTTTTT	CAITSGTGEKLFF
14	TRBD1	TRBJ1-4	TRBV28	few	TGTGCCAGCAGTTTCGACAGGGGAGATGAAAAACTGTTTTTT	CASSFDRGDEKLFF
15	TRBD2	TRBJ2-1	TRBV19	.	TGTGCCAGTAGTATAGAGGCTAGCGGATACAATGAGCAGTTCTTC	CASSIEASGYNEQFF
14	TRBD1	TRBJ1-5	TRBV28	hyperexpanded	TGTGCCACGGGACAGACTTATAGCAATCAGCCCCAGCATTTT	CATGQTYSNQPQHF
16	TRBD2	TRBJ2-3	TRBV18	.	TGTGCCAGCTCACCAATGATAGCGGGAGTCGCAGATACGCAGTATTTT	CASSPMIAGVADTQYF
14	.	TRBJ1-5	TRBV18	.	TGTGCCAGCTCACCGACAGGCGATGATCAGCCCCAGCATTTT	CASSPTGDDQPQHF